Following are 5 T cell receptor beta chains from one sample sequenced in a study of response to subunit inactivated influenza vaccine. TCRdb used MiXCR to reprocess the RT-PCR reads, holding one entry per CDR3 protein. This table has almost 250,000 distinct CDR3 sequences, more than 9% appearing once. The sequencing used non-naive T cells sorted from PBMCs, collected around 14 days before vaccination. These receptors all stem from a man between 50 and 59 years old who received an inactivated influenza vaccine.

This clonotype has just a few counts. This chain uses TRBV11-2 with TRBJ2-3; 12 bases match TRBD2. This CDR3 spans 18 amino acids. Germline assignment: CDR1 SGHAT and CDR2 FQNNGV. With V trimmed by 4 bases and J by 4 bases, 12 bases remained unmatched. The CDR3 here is CASSSYVLAGGPSDTQYF. CDR3 sequence (DNA): TGTGCCAGCAGCTCGTATGTCCTAGCGGGGGGGCCATCAGATACGCAGTATTTT.

This clonotype has only a few counts. The genes are TRBV10-3 and TRBJ2-7, with a weak D call TRBD2 (6 bases). This CDR3 is 13 amino acids long. Germline V lookup: CDR1 ENHRY, CDR2 SYGVKD. Trimming removed 10 bases from V and 6 bases from J, with 19 bases in between. The CDR3 nucleotides are TGTGCCACCATCCGGGAGACGTTAGGCGAGCAGTACTTC. This gives the protein CATIRETLGEQYF.

This clonotype was observed at least ten times. The genes are TRBV6-2 or TRBV6-3 and TRBJ2-2, with 12 bases lining up with TRBD2. Trimming removed 0 bases from V and 2 bases from J; junction bases left unmatched: 7. Germline-derived CDR1 and CDR2 are MNHEY and SVGEGT. CDR3 length: 19 amino acids. The CDR3 DNA reads as TGTGCCAGCAGTTACTCGAGACTAGCGGGAGTGTTTAACACCGGGGAGCTGTTTTTT. Protein product: CASSYSRLAGVFNTGELFF.

In DNA form, the CDR3 reads TGTGCCACCAGATACAGGGGGCTGAGGACAGATACGCAGTATTTT. It specifies CATRYRGLRTDTQYF. The rearrangement joins TRBV12-3 or TRBV12-4 to TRBJ2-3; 9 positions agree with TRBD1. The V and J ends lost 10 bases and 3 bases, in that order; junction bases with no gene match: 11. This CDR3 has 15 amino acids.

This clonotype appeared a few times. An end of the junction does not agree with germline; a read error may underlie this. The chain joins TRBV28 to TRBJ1-1; D unresolved. Germline V gene sequence: CDR1 MDHEN, CDR2 SYDVKM. The CDR3 is 17 residues long. This CDR3 reads CASSLFTIGLSNTEAFF. CDR3 coding DNA: TGTGCCAGCAGCTTATTCACGATCGGGCTTTCGAACACTGAAGCTTTCTTT.